This TCR beta chain is from a study of blood T cell repertoires in COVID-19. CDR1 and CDR2 from the germline V gene are SGHRS and YFSETQ. V lost 0 bases and J lost 10; bases outside the gene matches: 6. CDR3 length equals 16 residues. This clone has only a few counts. Other DNA sequences in this specimen translate into the identical CDR3. Profiling relied on immunoSEQ multiplex PCR, and the TCRdb table lists in-frame clones only, not all of them. The sample consists of about 180,000 clones, over 75% of them appearing once. Specimen: peripheral blood. This TCR was recovered from a man in his 60s with acute or convalescent COVID-19. The rearrangement links TRBV5-1 to TRBJ1-6; 11 bases fit TRBD1. In DNA form, the CDR3 reads TGCGCCAGCAGCTTGGATGGACAGGGGGCCGGATCACCCCTCCACTTT. Its protein is CASSLDGQGAGSPLHF.